One TCR beta chain is described in this entry. Trimming cost V 4 bases and J 3 bases; bases outside gene matches: 13. CDR3 length: 17 residues. The V gene's germline CDR1 is SNHLY and CDR2 FYNNEI. The data belong to a study of T cell changes during pregnancy in multiple sclerosis. TCRdb's table, derived via immunoSEQ multiplex PCR, lists solely in-frame clones and lacks some. Of roughly 93,000 clones in the sample, around 90% were seen once. This clonotype originated in a female donor in good health, enrolled as a control in a pregnancy study. The sequencing used peripheral blood, collected in the first trimester of pregnancy. This chain joins TRBV2 and TRBJ2-3; 7 positions match TRBD2. CDR3 protein: CASSAERAGTGTDTQYF. The DNA of the CDR3 is TGTGCCAGCAGTGCCGAAAGAGCGGGGACGGGGACAGATACGCAGTATTTT.